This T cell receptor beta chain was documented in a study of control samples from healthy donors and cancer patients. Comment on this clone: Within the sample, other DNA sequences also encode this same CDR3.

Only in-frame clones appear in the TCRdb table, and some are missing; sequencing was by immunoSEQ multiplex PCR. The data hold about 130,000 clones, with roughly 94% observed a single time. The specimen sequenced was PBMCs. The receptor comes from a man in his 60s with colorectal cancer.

The CDR3 spells CAWSVQGNTEAFF. CDR3 coding DNA: TGTGCCTGGAGTGTACAGGGTAACACTGAAGCTTTCTTT. The V gene is TRBV30, the J gene TRBJ1-1; D is possibly TRBD1 (6 bases). Germline CDR1 is GTSNPN and CDR2 is SVGIG (reference sequence). This CDR3 comprises 13 residues. V was shortened by 0 bases and J by 2 bases, with 7 bases between the two germline ends. Complete variable domain (other parts from reference TRBV30 and TRBJ1-1): SQTIHQWPATLVQPVGSPLSLECTVEGTSNPNLYWYRQAAGRGLQLLFYSVGIGQISSEVPQNLSASRPQDRQFILSSKKLLLSDSGFYLCAWSVQGNTEAFFGQGTRLTVV.